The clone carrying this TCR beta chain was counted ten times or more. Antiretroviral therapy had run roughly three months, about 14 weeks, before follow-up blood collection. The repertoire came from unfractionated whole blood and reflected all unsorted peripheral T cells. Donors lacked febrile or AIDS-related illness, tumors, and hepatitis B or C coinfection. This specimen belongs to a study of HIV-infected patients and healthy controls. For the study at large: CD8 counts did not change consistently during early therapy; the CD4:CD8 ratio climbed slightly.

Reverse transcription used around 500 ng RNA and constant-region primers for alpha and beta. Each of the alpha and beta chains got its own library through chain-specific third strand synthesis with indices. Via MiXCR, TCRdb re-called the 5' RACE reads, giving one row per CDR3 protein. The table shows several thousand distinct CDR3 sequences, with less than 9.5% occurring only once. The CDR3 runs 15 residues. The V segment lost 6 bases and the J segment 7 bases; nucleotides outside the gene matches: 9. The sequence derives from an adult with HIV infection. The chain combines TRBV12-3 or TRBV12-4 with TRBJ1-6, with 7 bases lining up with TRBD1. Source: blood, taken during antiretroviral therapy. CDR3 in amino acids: CASSPTGPGNSPLHF. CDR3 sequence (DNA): TGTGCCAGCAGCCCGACAGGGCCCGGGAATTCACCCCTCCACTTT.